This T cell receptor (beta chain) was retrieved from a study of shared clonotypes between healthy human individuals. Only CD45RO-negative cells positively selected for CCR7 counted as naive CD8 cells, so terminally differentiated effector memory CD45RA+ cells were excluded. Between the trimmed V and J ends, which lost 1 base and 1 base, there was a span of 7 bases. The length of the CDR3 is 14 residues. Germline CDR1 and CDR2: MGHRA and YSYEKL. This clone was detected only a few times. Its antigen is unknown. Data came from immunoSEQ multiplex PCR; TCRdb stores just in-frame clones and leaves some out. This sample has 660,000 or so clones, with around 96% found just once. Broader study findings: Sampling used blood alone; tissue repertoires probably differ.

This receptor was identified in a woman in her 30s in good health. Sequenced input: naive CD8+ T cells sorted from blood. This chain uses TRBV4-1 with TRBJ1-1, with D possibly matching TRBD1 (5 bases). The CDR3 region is CASSQAGGNTEAFF. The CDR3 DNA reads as TGCGCCAGCAGCCAAGCGGGGGGGAACACTGAAGCTTTCTTT.